This record concerns one TCR beta chain sequence. Assay used: immunoSEQ multiplex PCR; TCRdb lists only in-frame clones, some missing. The data hold tens of thousands of clones, with about 94% observed a single time. This sample was taken from a study of T cell changes during pregnancy in multiple sclerosis. Germline CDR1 is MGHDK and CDR2 is SYGVNS. The CDR3 runs 16 residues. V lost 1 base and J lost 1; bases outside the gene matches: 2. The sample in question was peripheral blood, obtained in the third trimester of pregnancy. The V and J genes are TRBV25-1 and TRBJ1-1; 11 positions agree with TRBD1. The receptor was isolated from a female donor with multiple sclerosis, enrolled in a pregnancy study. The DNA of the CDR3 is TGTGCCAGCAGTGAATCCGGGACAGGGGGGAACACTGAAGCTTTCTTT. Translating it yields CASSESGTGGNTEAFF.